This T cell receptor (beta chain) was obtained from a study of ipilimumab plus nivolumab after autologous stem cell transplantation. This CDR3 has 14 residues. V trimming: 1 base; J trimming: 3 bases; junction bases outside the gene matches: 1. From germline, CDR1 is SGHVS and CDR2 FNYEAQ. Patients received nivolumab 3 mg/kg at weeks 1, 4, 7, 10, then fortnightly to week 26. Here immunoSEQ multiplex PCR was the method, and the copy in TCRdb shows in-frame clones only, minus some. Of over 80,000 clones in the sample, over 80% are singletons; the top ten hold 2.2%. The chain couples TRBV7-6 to TRBJ2-7, with 9 nucleotides matching TRBD1. This sequence originates from a male donor with diffuse large B-cell lymphoma. The specimen was PBMCs, collected in a trial of ipilimumab plus nivolumab as post-transplant consolidation. CDR3 sequence: CASSLGQGGYEQYF. CDR3 DNA sequence: TGTGCCAGCAGCTTAGGACAGGGGGGCTACGAGCAGTACTTC.